The clone carrying this T cell receptor beta chain was seen ten or more times. Its antigen is undetermined. The data are from a study of human T cells and chemical hapten exposure. About the research overall: Skin on the upper inner arm, about 2 cm by about 2 cm in size, was sensitized with 2% DPC. Across its roughly 24 weeks, the study gave patients weekly diphenylcyclopropenone doses to the scalp.

Notes on the study in general: Expanded TCRs formed significantly more large CDR3 similarity clusters than controls.

The CDR3 has 14 residues. Germline V CDR1 and CDR2: MDHEN, SYDVKM. V lost 5 bases to trimming and J lost 1 base, with 11 bases between them. TCRdb processed the RACE reads anew with MiXCR; each CDR3 protein has one entry. The sample holds tens of thousands of distinct CDR3 sequences, 8.5% to 10% seen once. Time point reported: pre-sensitization, week 0. As for treatment: therapeutic diphenylcyclopropenone sensitization with weekly scalp DPC. Total RNA was extracted from unfractionated whole blood. Venepuncture was done earlier than the placement of each patch test. This material consisted of whole blood, taken in connection with sensitization to the hapten diphenylcyclopropenone (DPC). The TCR was taken from a young woman with alopecia areata. Some clones in this sample may be carry-over from other donors' samples. The J gene is TRBJ1-2, the V gene TRBV28; D is uncertain. DNA of the CDR3: TGTGCCAGCAGTCCTCCTCCAAATAACTATGGCTACACCTTC. This sequence encodes CASSPPPNNYGYTF.